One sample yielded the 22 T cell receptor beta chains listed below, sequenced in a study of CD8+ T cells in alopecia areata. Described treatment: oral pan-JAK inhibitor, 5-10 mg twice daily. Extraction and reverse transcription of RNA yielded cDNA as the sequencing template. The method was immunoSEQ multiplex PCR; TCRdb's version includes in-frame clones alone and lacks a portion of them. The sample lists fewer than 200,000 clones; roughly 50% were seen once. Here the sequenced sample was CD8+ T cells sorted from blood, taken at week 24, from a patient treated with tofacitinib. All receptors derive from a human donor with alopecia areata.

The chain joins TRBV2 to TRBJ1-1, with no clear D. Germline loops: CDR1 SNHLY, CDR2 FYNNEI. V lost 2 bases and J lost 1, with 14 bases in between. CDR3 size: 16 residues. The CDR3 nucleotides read TGTGCCAGCAGTGAACGCCCCGGACTGACGAACACTGAAGCTTTCTTT. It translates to CASSERPGLTNTEAFF.

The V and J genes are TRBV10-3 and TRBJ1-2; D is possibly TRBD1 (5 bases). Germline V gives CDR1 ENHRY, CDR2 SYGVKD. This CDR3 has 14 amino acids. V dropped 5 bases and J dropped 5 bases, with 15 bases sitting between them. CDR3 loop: CAISKTGLVYGYTF. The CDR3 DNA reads TGTGCCATCAGTAAAACGGGACTGGTATATGGCTACACCTTC.

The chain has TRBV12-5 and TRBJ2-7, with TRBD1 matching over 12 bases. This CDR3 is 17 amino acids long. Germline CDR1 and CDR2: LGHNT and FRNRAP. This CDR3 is CATSYLRGQGAYERQYF. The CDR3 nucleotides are TGTGCAACTAGCTACTTAAGGGGACAGGGGGCCTACGAGCGGCAGTACTTC.

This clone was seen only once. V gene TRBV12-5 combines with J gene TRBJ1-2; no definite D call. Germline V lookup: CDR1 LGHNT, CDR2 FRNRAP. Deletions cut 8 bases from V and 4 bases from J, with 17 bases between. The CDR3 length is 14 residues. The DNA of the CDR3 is TGTGCTAGTTATGACCTCCGAGGTTTCTATGGCTACACCTTC. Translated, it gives CASYDLRGFYGYTF.

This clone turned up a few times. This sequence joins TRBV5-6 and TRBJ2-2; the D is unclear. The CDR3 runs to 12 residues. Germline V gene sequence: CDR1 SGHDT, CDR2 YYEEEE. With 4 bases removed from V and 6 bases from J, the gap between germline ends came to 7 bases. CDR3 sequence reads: CASSPGSGELFF. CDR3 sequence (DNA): TGTGCCAGCAGCCCGGGCTCCGGGGAGCTGTTTTTT. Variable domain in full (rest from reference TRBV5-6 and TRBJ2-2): DAGVTQSPTHLIKTRGQQVTLRCSPKSGHDTVSWYQQALGQGPQFIFQYYEEEERQRGNFPDRFSGHQFPNYSSELNVNALLLGDSALYLCASSPGSGELFFGEGSRLTVL.

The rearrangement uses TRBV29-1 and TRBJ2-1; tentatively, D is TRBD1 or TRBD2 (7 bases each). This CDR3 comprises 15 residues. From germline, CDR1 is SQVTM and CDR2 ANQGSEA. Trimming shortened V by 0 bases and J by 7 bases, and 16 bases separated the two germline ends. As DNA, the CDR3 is TGCAGCGTTGAAGATCGGGCAGGGGGAGGGAATGAGCAGTTCTTC. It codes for CSVEDRAGGGNEQFF.

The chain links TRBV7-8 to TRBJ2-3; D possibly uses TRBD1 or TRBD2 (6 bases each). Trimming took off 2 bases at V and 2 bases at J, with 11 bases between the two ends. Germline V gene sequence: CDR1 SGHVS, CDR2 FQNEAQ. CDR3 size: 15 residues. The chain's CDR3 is CASSLRRGLTDTQYF. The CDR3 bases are TGTGCCAGCAGCTTAAGACGGGGGCTCACAGATACGCAGTATTTT.

In DNA form, the CDR3 reads TGCAGCGTATTACAGGGGCGAGGCACTGAAGCTTTCTTT. This translates into CSVLQGRGTEAFF. The chain couples TRBV29-1 to TRBJ1-1, with 7 nucleotides matching TRBD1. Germline V CDR1 and CDR2: SQVTM, ANQGSEA. This CDR3 is built from 13 residues. With 6 bases clipped from V and 4 bases from J, the junction kept 8 bases outside the gene matches.

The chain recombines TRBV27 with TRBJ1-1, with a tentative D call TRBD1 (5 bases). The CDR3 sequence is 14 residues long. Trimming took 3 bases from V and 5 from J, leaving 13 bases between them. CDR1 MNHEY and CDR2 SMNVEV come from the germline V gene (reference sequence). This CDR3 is CASSFSGGMTEAFF. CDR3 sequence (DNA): TGTGCCAGCAGTTTTAGTGGGGGTATGACTGAAGCTTTCTTT.

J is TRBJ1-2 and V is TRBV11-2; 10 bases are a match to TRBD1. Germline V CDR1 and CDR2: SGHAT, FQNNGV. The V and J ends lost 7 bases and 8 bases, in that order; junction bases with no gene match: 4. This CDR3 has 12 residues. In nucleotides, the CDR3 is TGTGCCAGCACCGGGACAGGGGAGGGCTACACCTTC. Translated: CASTGTGEGYTF. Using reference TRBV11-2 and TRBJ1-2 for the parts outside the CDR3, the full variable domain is EAGVAQSPRYKIIEKRQSVAFWCNPISGHATLYWYQQILGQGPKLLIQFQNNGVVDDSQLPKDRFSAERLKGVDSTLKIQPAKLEDSAVYLCASTGTGEGYTFGSGTRLTVV.

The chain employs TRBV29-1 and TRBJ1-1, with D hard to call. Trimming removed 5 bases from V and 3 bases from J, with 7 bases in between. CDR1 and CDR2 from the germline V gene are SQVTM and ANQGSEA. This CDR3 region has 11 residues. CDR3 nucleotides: TGCAGCGTTATTTTAGACACTGAAGCTTTCTTT. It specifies CSVILDTEAFF. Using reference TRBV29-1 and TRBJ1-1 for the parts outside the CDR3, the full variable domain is SAVISQKPSRDICQRGTSLTIQCQVDSQVTMMFWYRQQPGQSLTLIATANQGSEATYESGFVIDKFPISRPNLTFSTLTVSNMSPEDSSIYLCSVILDTEAFFGQGTRLTVV.

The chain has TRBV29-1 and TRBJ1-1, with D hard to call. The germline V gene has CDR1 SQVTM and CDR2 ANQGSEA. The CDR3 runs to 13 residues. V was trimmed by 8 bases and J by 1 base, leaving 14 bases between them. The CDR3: CSSSGRPNTEAFF. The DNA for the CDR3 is TGCAGCTCGAGCGGCAGACCGAACACTGAAGCTTTCTTT.

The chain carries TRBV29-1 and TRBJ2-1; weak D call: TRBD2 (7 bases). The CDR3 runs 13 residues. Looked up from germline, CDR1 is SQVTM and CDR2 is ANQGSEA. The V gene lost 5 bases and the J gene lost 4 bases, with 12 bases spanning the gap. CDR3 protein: CSVSRGGYNEQFF. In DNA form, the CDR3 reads TGCAGCGTTAGTAGGGGGGGGTACAATGAGCAGTTCTTC.

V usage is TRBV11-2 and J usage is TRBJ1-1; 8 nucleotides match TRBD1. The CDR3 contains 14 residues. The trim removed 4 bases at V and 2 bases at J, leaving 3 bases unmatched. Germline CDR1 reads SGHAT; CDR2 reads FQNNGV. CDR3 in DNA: TGTGCCAGCAGCTCGGGACAGGCCAACACTGAAGCTTTCTTT. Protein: CASSSGQANTEAFF.

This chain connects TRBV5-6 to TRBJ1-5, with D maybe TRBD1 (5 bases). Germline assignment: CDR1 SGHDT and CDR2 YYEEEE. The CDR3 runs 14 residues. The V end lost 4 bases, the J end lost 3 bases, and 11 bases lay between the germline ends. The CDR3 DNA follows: TGTGCCAGCAGCGTGCGGGGCTTCAATCAGCCCCAGCATTTT. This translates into CASSVRGFNQPQHF. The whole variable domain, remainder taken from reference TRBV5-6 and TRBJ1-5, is DAGVTQSPTHLIKTRGQQVTLRCSPKSGHDTVSWYQQALGQGPQFIFQYYEEEERQRGNFPDRFSGHQFPNYSSELNVNALLLGDSALYLCASSVRGFNQPQHFGDGTRLSIL.

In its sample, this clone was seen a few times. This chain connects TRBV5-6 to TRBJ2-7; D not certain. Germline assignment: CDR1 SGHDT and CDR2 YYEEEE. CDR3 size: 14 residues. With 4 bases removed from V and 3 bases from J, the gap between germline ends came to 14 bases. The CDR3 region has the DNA TGTGCCAGCAGCAGGGATTGGTCAGGCTACGAGCAGTACTTC. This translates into CASSRDWSGYEQYF.

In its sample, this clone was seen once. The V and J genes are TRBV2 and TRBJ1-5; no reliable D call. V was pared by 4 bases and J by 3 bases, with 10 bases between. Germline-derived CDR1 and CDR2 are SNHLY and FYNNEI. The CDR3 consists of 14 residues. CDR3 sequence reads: CASSARVINQPQHF. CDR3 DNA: TGTGCCAGCAGTGCGCGGGTGATCAATCAGCCCCAGCATTTT.

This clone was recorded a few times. CDR3 sequence (DNA): TGTGCCAGCAGCTCAAGAGGGGTAGTGAACACTGAAGCTTTCTTT. This sequence encodes CASSSRGVVNTEAFF. The V gene is TRBV9, the J gene TRBJ1-1; weak D call: TRBD1 (5 bases). V lost 4 bases and J 0 bases, leaving 13 bases between the germline ends. The V gene's germline CDR1 is SGDLS and CDR2 YYNGEE. The CDR3 is 15 residues long.

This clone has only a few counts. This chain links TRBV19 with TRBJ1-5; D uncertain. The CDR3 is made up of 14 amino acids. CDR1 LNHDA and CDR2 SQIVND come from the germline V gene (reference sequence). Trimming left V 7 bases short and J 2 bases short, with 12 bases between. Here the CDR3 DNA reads TGTGCCAGTACTGTGCCTGAGCGCAATCAGCCCCAGCATTTT. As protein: CASTVPERNQPQHF.

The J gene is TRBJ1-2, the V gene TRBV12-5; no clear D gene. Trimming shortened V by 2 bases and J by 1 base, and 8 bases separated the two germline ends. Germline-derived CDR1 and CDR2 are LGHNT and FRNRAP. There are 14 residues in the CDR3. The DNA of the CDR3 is TGTGCTAGTGGTTTGCGGACTGATAACTATGGCTACACCTTC. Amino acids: CASGLRTDNYGYTF.

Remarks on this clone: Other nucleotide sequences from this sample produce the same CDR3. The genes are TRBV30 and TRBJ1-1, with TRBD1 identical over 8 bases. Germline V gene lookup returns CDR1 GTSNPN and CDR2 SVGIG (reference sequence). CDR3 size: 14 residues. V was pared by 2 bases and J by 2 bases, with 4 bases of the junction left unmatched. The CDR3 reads CAWSTGQGNTEAFF. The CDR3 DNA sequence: TGTGCCTGGAGTACTGGACAGGGAAACACTGAAGCTTTCTTT.

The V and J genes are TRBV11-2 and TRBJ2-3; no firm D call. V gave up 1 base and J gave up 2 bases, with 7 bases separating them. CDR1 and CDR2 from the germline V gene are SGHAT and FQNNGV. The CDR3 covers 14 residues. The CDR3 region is CASSLGQPTDTQYF. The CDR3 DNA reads TGTGCCAGCAGCTTAGGTCAGCCCACAGATACGCAGTATTTT.